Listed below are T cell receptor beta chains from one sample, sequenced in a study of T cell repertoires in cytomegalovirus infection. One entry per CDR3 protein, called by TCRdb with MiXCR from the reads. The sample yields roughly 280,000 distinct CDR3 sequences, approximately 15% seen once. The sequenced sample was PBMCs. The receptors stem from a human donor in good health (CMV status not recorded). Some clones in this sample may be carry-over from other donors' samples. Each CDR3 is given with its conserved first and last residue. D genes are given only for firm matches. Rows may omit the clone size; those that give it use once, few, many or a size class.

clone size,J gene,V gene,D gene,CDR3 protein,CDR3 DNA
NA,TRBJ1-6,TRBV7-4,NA,CASSLQGMYSPLHF,TGTGCCAGCAGCTTACAGGGGATGTATTCACCCCTCCACTTT
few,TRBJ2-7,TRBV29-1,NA,CSGHPPRESSSYEQYF,TGCAGCGGGCACCCCCCCAGGGAGTCGAGCTCCTACGAGCAGTACTTC
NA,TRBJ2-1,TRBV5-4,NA,CASEGMGPYNEQFF,TGTGCCAGCGAGGGGATGGGCCCCTACAATGAGCAGTTCTTC
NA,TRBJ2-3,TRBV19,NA,CASSIKGVGGDTQYF,TGTGCCAGTAGTATTAAGGGAGTCGGGGGAGATACGCAGTATTTT
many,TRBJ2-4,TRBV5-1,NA,CASSPNLGAGFQYF,TGCGCCAGCAGCCCAAACCTCGGGGCAGGGTTTCAGTACTTC
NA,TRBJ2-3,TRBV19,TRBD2,CASRGLAATDTQYF,TGTGCCAGTAGGGGACTAGCGGCGACAGATACGCAGTATTTT
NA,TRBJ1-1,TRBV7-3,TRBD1,CASSLIPGGAPFF,TGTGCCAGCAGCTTAATCCCAGGGGGCGCTCCTTTCTTT
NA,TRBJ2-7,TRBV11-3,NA,CASSLTRQHEQYF,TGTGCCAGCAGCTTAACTCGACAGCACGAGCAGTACTTC
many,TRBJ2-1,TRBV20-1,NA,CSAHTTTPRGSYNEQFF,TGCAGTGCTCATACGACGACTCCCCGGGGCTCCTACAATGAGCAGTTCTTC
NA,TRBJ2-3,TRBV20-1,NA,CSANRPQTVDTQYF,TGCAGTGCAAACCGGCCCCAGACCGTAGATACGCAGTATTTT
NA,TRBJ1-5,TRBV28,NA,CASSPQRTLSNQPQHF,TGTGCCAGCAGTCCCCAACGGACACTTAGCAATCAGCCCCAGCATTTT
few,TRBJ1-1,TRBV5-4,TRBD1,CASSPDRGSYTEAFF,TGTGCCAGCAGCCCGGACAGGGGATCATACACTGAAGCTTTCTTT
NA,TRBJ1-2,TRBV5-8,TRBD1,CASSFRTGTGGAQDYGYTF,TGTGCCAGCAGCTTTCGGACCGGGACAGGGGGCGCGCAAGACTATGGCTACACCTTC
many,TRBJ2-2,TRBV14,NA,CASSQFKRVPAGELFF,TGTGCCAGCAGCCAATTCAAGCGAGTGCCCGCCGGGGAGCTGTTTTTT
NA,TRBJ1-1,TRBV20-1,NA,CSARDKEGLNTEAFF,TGCAGTGCTAGAGATAAGGAGGGTTTGAACACTGAAGCTTTCTTT
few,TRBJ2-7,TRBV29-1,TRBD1,CSAYDRVNEQYF,TGCAGCGCTTATGACAGGGTAAACGAGCAGTACTTC
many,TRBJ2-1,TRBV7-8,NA,CASTPGDNEQFF,TGTGCCAGCACCCCAGGGGACAATGAGCAGTTCTTC
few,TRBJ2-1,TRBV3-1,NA,CASSQIQGPNEQFF,TGTGCCAGCAGCCAGATACAGGGACCCAATGAGCAGTTCTTC
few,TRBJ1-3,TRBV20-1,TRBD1,CSAVQGTLTGNTIYF,TGCAGTGCTGTACAGGGGACCTTGACTGGAAACACCATATATTTT
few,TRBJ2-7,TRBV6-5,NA,CASSYSQTGISYEQYF,TGTGCCAGCAGTTACTCGCAGACAGGCATCTCCTACGAGCAGTACTTC
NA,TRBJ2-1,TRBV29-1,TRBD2,CSVEDAGRSTEEQFF,TGCAGCGTTGAAGATGCCGGGAGGTCAACAGAAGAGCAGTTCTTC
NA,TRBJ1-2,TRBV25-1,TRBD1,CASSGTGVEGYTF,TGTGCCAGCAGTGGGACAGGAGTGGAGGGCTACACCTTC
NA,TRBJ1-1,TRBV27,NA,CASSPSSRSNTEAFF,TGTGCCAGCAGCCCTTCGAGCCGATCGAACACTGAAGCTTTCTTT
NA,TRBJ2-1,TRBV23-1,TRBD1,CASRPTGGNEQFF,TGCGCCAGCAGGCCGACAGGGGGTAATGAGCAGTTCTTC
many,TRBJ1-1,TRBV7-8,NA,CASTKPGPSNTEAFF,TGTGCCAGCACCAAACCCGGGCCTTCTAACACTGAAGCTTTCTTT
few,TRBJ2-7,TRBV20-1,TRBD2,CSALGGVAGVLSYEQYF,TGCAGTGCCCTTGGGGGAGTAGCGGGAGTCTTAAGTTACGAGCAGTACTTC
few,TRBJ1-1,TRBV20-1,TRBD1,CSAPRDRATEAFF,TGCAGTGCTCCCCGGGACAGGGCTACTGAAGCTTTCTTT
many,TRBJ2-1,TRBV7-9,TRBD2,CASSKQGLAAYNEQFF,TGTGCCAGCAGCAAACAGGGACTAGCGGCCTACAATGAGCAGTTCTTC
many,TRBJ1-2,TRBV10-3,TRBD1,CAISAGGAEGYTF,TGTGCCATCAGTGCAGGGGGGGCGGAGGGCTACACCTTC
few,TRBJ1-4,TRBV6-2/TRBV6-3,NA,CASRPLEEGYEKLFF,TGTGCCAGCAGGCCCCTTGAGGAGGGTTATGAAAAACTGTTTTTT
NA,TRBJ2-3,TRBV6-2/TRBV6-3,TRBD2,CASRSSGFRTDTQYF,TGTGCCAGCAGATCTAGCGGGTTCCGCACAGATACGCAGTATTTT
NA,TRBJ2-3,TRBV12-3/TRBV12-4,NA,CASTPEGRVITDTQYF,TGTGCCAGCACGCCCGAAGGGCGGGTCATCACAGATACGCAGTATTTT
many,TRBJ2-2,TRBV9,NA,CASSVALGKATGELFF,TGTGCCAGCAGCGTAGCTTTAGGGAAGGCGACCGGGGAGCTGTTTTTT
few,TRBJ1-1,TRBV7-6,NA,CASSLGGRATEAFF,TGTGCCAGCAGCTTAGGAGGCCGGGCCACTGAAGCTTTCTTT
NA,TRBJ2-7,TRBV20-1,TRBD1,CSARGGQGYEQYF,TGCAGTGCCCGAGGGGGACAGGGCTACGAGCAGTACTTC
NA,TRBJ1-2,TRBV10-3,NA,CAIRAGAYGYTF,TGTGCCATCAGGGCAGGGGCATATGGCTACACCTTC
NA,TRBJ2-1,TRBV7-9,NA,CASSPGGTLPNEQFF,TGTGCCAGCAGCCCAGGGGGGACCCTCCCCAATGAGCAGTTCTTC
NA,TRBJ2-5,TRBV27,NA,CASSLSAAAVISETQYF,TGTGCCAGCAGTTTATCAGCAGCTGCGGTAATTTCGGAGACCCAGTACTTC
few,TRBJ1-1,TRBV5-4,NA,CASSAGALGWNTEAFF,TGTGCCAGCAGCGCCGGGGCCCTGGGATGGAACACTGAAGCTTTCTTT
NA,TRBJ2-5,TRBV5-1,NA,CASSSWFWAEGGETQYF,TGCGCCAGCAGCTCCTGGTTTTGGGCGGAGGGAGGAGAGACCCAGTACTTC
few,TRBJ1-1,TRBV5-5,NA,CASSPGWAPNTEAFF,TGTGCCAGCAGCCCGGGGTGGGCGCCGAACACTGAAGCTTTCTTT
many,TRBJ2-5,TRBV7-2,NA,CASSPRGGYGTQYF,TGTGCCAGCAGCCCCCGTGGGGGTTACGGGACCCAGTACTTC
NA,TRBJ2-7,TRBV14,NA,CASSRGTGPSHSYEQYF,TGTGCCAGCAGCCGAGGTACAGGGCCCTCGCACTCCTACGAGCAGTACTTC
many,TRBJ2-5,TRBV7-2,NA,CASSLDDGRRETQYF,TGTGCCAGCAGCTTAGATGACGGCCGTCGAGAGACCCAGTACTTC
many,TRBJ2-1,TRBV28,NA,CASRSFTSSYNEQFF,TGTGCCAGCAGATCCTTTACGAGCTCCTACAATGAGCAGTTCTTC
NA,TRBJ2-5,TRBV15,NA,CATSRDRGIQETQYF,TGTGCCACCAGCAGAGATCGGGGCATACAAGAGACCCAGTACTTC
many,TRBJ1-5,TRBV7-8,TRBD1,CASSFEQGVNQPQHF,TGTGCCAGCAGCTTTGAACAGGGGGTTAATCAGCCCCAGCATTTT
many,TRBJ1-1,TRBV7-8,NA,CASSSGADTEAFF,TGTGCCAGCAGCTCGGGGGCCGACACTGAAGCTTTCTTT
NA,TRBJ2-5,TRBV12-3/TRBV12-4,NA,CASSPDGRETQYF,TGTGCCAGCAGTCCCGACGGTAGGGAGACCCAGTACTTC
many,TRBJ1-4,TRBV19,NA,CASSWAGVEKLFF,TGTGCCAGTAGTTGGGCAGGGGTCGAAAAACTGTTTTTT
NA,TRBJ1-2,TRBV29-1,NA,CSVDSGEGGYTF,TGCAGCGTTGACTCAGGGGAGGGTGGCTACACCTTC
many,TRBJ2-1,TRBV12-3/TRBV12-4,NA,CASSLVGQQIHEQFF,TGTGCCAGCAGTTTAGTCGGACAGCAAATACATGAGCAGTTCTTC
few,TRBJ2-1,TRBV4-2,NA,CASSQDRTVSYNEQFF,TGTGCCAGCAGCCAAGATAGGACGGTTTCCTACAATGAGCAGTTCTTC
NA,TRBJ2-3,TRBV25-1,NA,CARLPPTDTQYF,TGTGCCAGACTCCCTCCCACAGATACGCAGTATTTT
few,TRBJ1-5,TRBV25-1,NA,CASSERQHNQPQHF,TGTGCCAGCAGTGAAAGACAGCACAATCAGCCCCAGCATTTT
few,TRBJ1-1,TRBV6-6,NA,CASSYSAGTRNTEAFF,TGTGCCAGCAGTTACTCGGCCGGAACCAGGAACACTGAAGCTTTCTTT
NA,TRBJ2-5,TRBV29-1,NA,CSVGTRQETQYF,TGCAGCGTTGGGACCAGACAAGAGACCCAGTACTTC